The TCR beta chain under discussion was sequenced for a study of blood T cell repertoires in COVID-19. Study background: Acute and convalescent COVID-19 specimens originated in the United States, Italy and Spain. PBMCs, B-cell-depleted T cells, or T cells provided the cDNA or gDNA that made up the material.

This CDR3 has 15 amino acids. In germline, CDR1 is SEHNR, CDR2 FQNEAQ (reference sequence). V was cut by 7 bases and J by 4 bases, with 19 bases left in between. As handled by the study authors: Amplification from reference gene primers served as the basis for estimated nucleated cell counts. Clones were read by immunoSEQ multiplex PCR, and TCRdb kept only the in-frame ones, dropping some. D and trimming come from the DNA, and the V and J calls and clone size come from that table. Of about 300,000 clones listed, approximately 91% are singletons. V is TRBV7-9 and J is TRBJ1-2; possibly TRBD1 for D (5 bases). This clonotype originated in a man in his late teens or twenties with active or convalescent COVID-19. Sequenced material: peripheral blood. The DNA for the CDR3 is TGTGCCAGCACCACCGGGGGGGGTGTTGCCTATGGCTACACCTTC. This gives the protein CASTTGGGVAYGYTF.